Listed below are T cell receptor beta chains from one sample, sequenced in a study of cytomegalovirus exposure and HLA in healthy donors. The method was immunoSEQ multiplex PCR; TCRdb's version includes in-frame clones alone and lacks a portion of them. The profile shows 85,000 to 100,000 clones, roughly 86% of them singletons. The sequencing input was PBMCs. The receptors were gathered from a man between 25 and 39 years old in good health and CMV-seropositive. Each CDR3 is given with its conserved first and last residue. The D gene is left open where the match is weak. Clone size is shown for a subset of rows, as once, few, many or a class of expanded clone.

abundance: .; j_gene: TRBJ2-7; v_gene: TRBV28; d_gene: TRBD2; CDR3aa: CASSLPPSGIYEQYF; CDR3nt: TGTGCCAGCAGTTTACCGCCTAGCGGGATTTACGAGCAGTACTTC
abundance: .; j_gene: TRBJ2-1; v_gene: TRBV10-3; d_gene: TRBD2; CDR3aa: CAISEDPAGVGEQFF; CDR3nt: TGTGCCATCAGTGAGGACCCAGCGGGAGTGGGTGAGCAGTTCTTC
abundance: .; j_gene: TRBJ2-1; v_gene: TRBV6-1; d_gene: TRBD2; CDR3aa: CASSPPGLGDNEQFF; CDR3nt: TGTGCCAGCAGCCCACCGGGACTAGGGGACAATGAGCAGTTCTTC
abundance: .; j_gene: TRBJ2-7; v_gene: TRBV4-1; d_gene: .; CDR3aa: CASSQGSTGEAEQYF; CDR3nt: TGCGCCAGCAGCCAAGGAAGTACGGGAGAGGCCGAGCAGTACTTC
abundance: .; j_gene: TRBJ2-7; v_gene: TRBV6-1; d_gene: TRBD2; CDR3aa: CASSEALWGGNEQYF; CDR3nt: TGTGCCAGCAGTGAAGCGCTCTGGGGGGGAAACGAGCAGTACTTC
abundance: .; j_gene: TRBJ1-1; v_gene: TRBV11-2; d_gene: .; CDR3aa: CASSLARGGPMNTEAFF; CDR3nt: TGTGCCAGCAGCTTGGCCCGCGGGGGGCCAATGAACACTGAAGCTTTCTTT
abundance: .; j_gene: TRBJ2-3; v_gene: TRBV10-3; d_gene: .; CDR3aa: CATHPSGHTDTQYF; CDR3nt: TGTGCCACCCACCCCAGCGGCCACACAGATACGCAGTATTTT
abundance: .; j_gene: TRBJ2-7; v_gene: TRBV5-1; d_gene: .; CDR3aa: CASSLAGTNYEQYF; CDR3nt: TGCGCCAGCAGCTTGGCCGGCACTAACTACGAGCAGTACTTC
abundance: few; j_gene: TRBJ2-1; v_gene: TRBV7-6; d_gene: TRBD2; CDR3aa: CASSLASGSLLGEQFF; CDR3nt: TGTGCCAGCAGCTTAGCTAGCGGGAGTTTATTGGGGGAGCAGTTCTTC
abundance: .; j_gene: TRBJ2-3; v_gene: TRBV7-6; d_gene: TRBD1; CDR3aa: CASSLRDRAISLTDTQYF; CDR3nt: TGTGCCAGCAGCTTACGGGACAGGGCAATCTCCCTGACAGATACGCAGTATTTT
abundance: .; j_gene: TRBJ2-5; v_gene: TRBV7-8; d_gene: .; CDR3aa: CASSIMKGLQDGETQYF; CDR3nt: TGTGCCAGCAGTATTATGAAGGGACTTCAAGACGGGGAGACCCAGTACTTC
abundance: .; j_gene: TRBJ2-1; v_gene: TRBV4-2; d_gene: TRBD2; CDR3aa: CASSQDGEGYNEQFF; CDR3nt: TGTGCCAGCAGCCAAGACGGGGAGGGCTACAATGAGCAGTTCTTC
abundance: .; j_gene: TRBJ2-1; v_gene: TRBV5-6; d_gene: TRBD2; CDR3aa: CASSPGLAGAHEQFF; CDR3nt: TGTGCCAGCAGCCCGGGACTAGCGGGAGCCCATGAGCAGTTCTTC
abundance: .; j_gene: TRBJ2-7; v_gene: TRBV4-2; d_gene: TRBD1; CDR3aa: CASSRGQGYEQYF; CDR3nt: TGTGCCAGCAGCCGTGGACAGGGGTACGAGCAGTACTTC
abundance: .; j_gene: TRBJ2-4; v_gene: TRBV4-1; d_gene: .; CDR3aa: CASSQADSNIQYF; CDR3nt: TGCGCCAGCAGCCAAGCAGACAGTAACATTCAGTACTTC
abundance: .; j_gene: TRBJ2-1; v_gene: TRBV18; d_gene: TRBD2; CDR3aa: CASSPRLALEQFF; CDR3nt: TGTGCCAGCTCACCTCGACTAGCTCTTGAGCAGTTCTTC
abundance: .; j_gene: TRBJ1-2; v_gene: TRBV28; d_gene: TRBD1; CDR3aa: CASSSRTGSGYTF; CDR3nt: TGTGCCAGCAGTTCCCGGACAGGGAGTGGCTACACCTTC
abundance: .; j_gene: TRBJ2-1; v_gene: TRBV7-9; d_gene: TRBD2; CDR3aa: CASCQTKGGLAVFNEQFF; CDR3nt: TGTGCCAGCTGCCAAACAAAAGGGGGACTAGCGGTCTTCAATGAGCAGTTCTTC
abundance: .; j_gene: TRBJ2-7; v_gene: TRBV6-5; d_gene: TRBD1; CDR3aa: CASSRQGVGSYEQYF; CDR3nt: TGTGCCAGCAGTAGACAGGGGGTTGGGTCCTACGAGCAGTACTTC
abundance: few; j_gene: TRBJ1-3; v_gene: TRBV6-5; d_gene: .; CDR3aa: CASSQGGNTIYF; CDR3nt: TGTGCCAGCAGCCAGGGTGGAAACACCATATATTTT
abundance: .; j_gene: TRBJ2-3; v_gene: TRBV28; d_gene: .; CDR3aa: CASTGVGTDTQYF; CDR3nt: TGTGCCAGCACGGGAGTAGGCACAGATACGCAGTATTTT
abundance: .; j_gene: TRBJ2-1; v_gene: TRBV7-9; d_gene: TRBD2; CDR3aa: CASTPRGGYNEQFF; CDR3nt: TGTGCCAGCACCCCTCGGGGGGGGTACAATGAGCAGTTCTTC
abundance: .; j_gene: TRBJ2-1; v_gene: TRBV7-9; d_gene: TRBD2; CDR3aa: CASSLELAYNEQFF; CDR3nt: TGTGCCAGCAGCTTAGAACTAGCGTACAATGAGCAGTTCTTC
abundance: .; j_gene: TRBJ2-3; v_gene: TRBV5-1; d_gene: TRBD2; CDR3aa: CASAGADTQYF; CDR3nt: TGCGCCAGCGCGGGGGCAGATACGCAGTATTTT
abundance: .; j_gene: TRBJ2-3; v_gene: TRBV27; d_gene: TRBD2; CDR3aa: CASSILTSASSTDTQYF; CDR3nt: TGTGCCAGCAGTATCCTCACTAGCGCCTCTAGCACAGATACGCAGTATTTT
abundance: .; j_gene: TRBJ2-3; v_gene: TRBV27; d_gene: .; CDR3aa: CASSFGGLGTQYF; CDR3nt: TGTGCCAGCAGTTTCGGGGGTTTAGGTACGCAGTATTTT
abundance: .; j_gene: TRBJ1-2; v_gene: TRBV28; d_gene: TRBD1; CDR3aa: CASSLSAGTGGATF; CDR3nt: TGTGCCAGCAGTTTATCCGCCGGGACAGGGGGCGCAACCTTC
abundance: .; j_gene: TRBJ2-7; v_gene: TRBV29-1; d_gene: .; CDR3aa: CSVEGSTYEQYF; CDR3nt: TGCAGCGTTGAGGGCAGCACCTACGAGCAGTACTTC
abundance: .; j_gene: TRBJ2-1; v_gene: TRBV12-5; d_gene: TRBD1; CDR3aa: CASGLAGTGRNEQFF; CDR3nt: TGTGCTAGTGGTTTGGCCGGGACAGGACGGAATGAGCAGTTCTTC
abundance: .; j_gene: TRBJ1-5; v_gene: TRBV27; d_gene: .; CDR3aa: CASSFGGAQPQHF; CDR3nt: TGTGCCAGCAGTTTTGGCGGGGCTCAGCCCCAGCATTTT
abundance: .; j_gene: TRBJ1-2; v_gene: TRBV28; d_gene: TRBD1; CDR3aa: CASSPTGGFYGYTF; CDR3nt: TGTGCCAGCAGTCCGACAGGGGGATTCTATGGCTACACCTTC
abundance: .; j_gene: TRBJ2-7; v_gene: TRBV28; d_gene: TRBD1; CDR3aa: CASRDSYEQYF; CDR3nt: TGTGCCAGTAGGGACAGCTACGAGCAGTACTTC
abundance: .; j_gene: TRBJ2-7; v_gene: TRBV27; d_gene: .; CDR3aa: CASSPRRVRTYEQYF; CDR3nt: TGTGCCAGCAGTCCTCGGAGAGTGCGGACCTACGAGCAGTACTTC
abundance: .; j_gene: TRBJ2-3; v_gene: TRBV5-1; d_gene: .; CDR3aa: CASSLGSTTGTDTQYF; CDR3nt: TGCGCCAGCAGCTTGGGGAGCACGACAGGCACAGATACGCAGTATTTT
abundance: once; j_gene: TRBJ2-7; v_gene: TRBV6-6; d_gene: .; CDR3aa: CASGVGSYEQYF; CDR3nt: TGTGCCAGCGGAGTTGGATCCTACGAGCAGTACTTC
abundance: .; j_gene: TRBJ2-7; v_gene: TRBV18; d_gene: TRBD2; CDR3aa: CASSLGGRNEQYF; CDR3nt: TGTGCCAGCTCACTCGGCGGGAGAAACGAGCAGTACTTC
abundance: few; j_gene: TRBJ1-1; v_gene: TRBV2; d_gene: TRBD1; CDR3aa: CASRRTGVDTEAFF; CDR3nt: TGTGCCAGCAGGAGGACAGGGGTTGACACTGAAGCTTTCTTT
abundance: .; j_gene: TRBJ2-1; v_gene: TRBV27; d_gene: .; CDR3aa: CASSRLIYNEQFF; CDR3nt: TGTGCCAGCAGTCGACTCATTTACAATGAGCAGTTCTTC
abundance: .; j_gene: TRBJ1-2; v_gene: TRBV20-1; d_gene: TRBD1; CDR3aa: CSARDRVGYTF; CDR3nt: TGCAGTGCTAGGGACAGGGTTGGCTACACCTTC
abundance: .; j_gene: TRBJ2-3; v_gene: TRBV7-9; d_gene: TRBD2; CDR3aa: CASSLASGAYTDTQYF; CDR3nt: TGTGCCAGCAGCTTAGCTAGCGGGGCCTACACAGATACGCAGTATTTT
abundance: .; j_gene: TRBJ1-1; v_gene: TRBV21-1; d_gene: .; CDR3aa: CASSKDGGCTEAFF; CDR3nt: TGTGCCAGCAGCAAAGATGGGGGCTGCACTGAAGCTTTCTTT
abundance: .; j_gene: TRBJ2-5; v_gene: TRBV5-5; d_gene: .; CDR3aa: CASSFSAGRQETQYF; CDR3nt: TGTGCCAGCAGCTTTTCTGCGGGGAGACAAGAGACCCAGTACTTC
abundance: few; j_gene: TRBJ1-3; v_gene: TRBV5-1; d_gene: .; CDR3aa: CASSLNRPRDTIYF; CDR3nt: TGCGCCAGCAGCTTGAACCGGCCGAGGGACACCATATATTTT
abundance: .; j_gene: TRBJ2-3; v_gene: TRBV27; d_gene: .; CDR3aa: CASSSYSQADTQYF; CDR3nt: TGTGCCAGCAGTTCATACAGTCAAGCAGATACGCAGTATTTT
abundance: .; j_gene: TRBJ1-1; v_gene: TRBV5-4; d_gene: .; CDR3aa: CASSLGQAEAFF; CDR3nt: TGTGCCAGCAGCTTGGGACAAGCTGAAGCTTTCTTT
abundance: .; j_gene: TRBJ2-7; v_gene: TRBV5-8; d_gene: TRBD1; CDR3aa: CASSTDRGIYEQYF; CDR3nt: TGTGCCAGCAGTACAGACAGGGGGATCTACGAGCAGTACTTC
abundance: .; j_gene: TRBJ1-1; v_gene: TRBV2; d_gene: .; CDR3aa: CASRDMGNTEAFF; CDR3nt: TGTGCCAGCAGGGACATGGGGAACACTGAAGCTTTCTTT
abundance: .; j_gene: TRBJ2-7; v_gene: TRBV18; d_gene: .; CDR3aa: CASSRDSQNYEQYF; CDR3nt: TGTGCCAGCTCACGAGACTCACAAAACTACGAGCAGTACTTC
abundance: once; j_gene: TRBJ1-2; v_gene: TRBV29-1; d_gene: .; CDR3aa: CSVEGSPGTLHGYTF; CDR3nt: TGCAGCGTTGAAGGCTCGCCAGGAACTCTCCATGGCTACACCTTC
abundance: .; j_gene: TRBJ2-7; v_gene: TRBV6-5; d_gene: .; CDR3aa: CASSLRQTPTYEQYF; CDR3nt: TGTGCCAGCAGTCTTCGACAAACACCGACCTACGAGCAGTACTTC